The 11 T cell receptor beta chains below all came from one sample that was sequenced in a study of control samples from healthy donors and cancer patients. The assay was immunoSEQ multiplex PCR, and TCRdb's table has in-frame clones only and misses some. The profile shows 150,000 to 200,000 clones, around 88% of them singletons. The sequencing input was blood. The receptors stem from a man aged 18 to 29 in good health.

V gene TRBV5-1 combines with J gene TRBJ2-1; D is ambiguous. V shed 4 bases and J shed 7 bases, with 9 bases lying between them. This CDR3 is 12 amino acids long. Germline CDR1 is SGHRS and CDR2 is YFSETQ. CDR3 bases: TGCGCCAGCAGCCCGCTAGAAAATGAGCAGTTCTTC. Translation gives CASSPLENEQFF.

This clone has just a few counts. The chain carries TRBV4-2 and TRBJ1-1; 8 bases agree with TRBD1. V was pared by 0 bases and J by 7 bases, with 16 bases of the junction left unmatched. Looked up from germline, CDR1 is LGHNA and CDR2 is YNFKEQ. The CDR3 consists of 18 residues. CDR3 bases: TGTGCCAGCAGCCAAGATTCGGCAGGGGGCCGGCCCACTAGTGAAGCTTTCTTT. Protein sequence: CASSQDSAGGRPTSEAFF.

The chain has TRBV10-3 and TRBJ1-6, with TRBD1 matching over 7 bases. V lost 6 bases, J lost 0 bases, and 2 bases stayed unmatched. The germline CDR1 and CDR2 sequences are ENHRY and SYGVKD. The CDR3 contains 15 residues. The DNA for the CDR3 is TGTGCCATCAGGGGGGACAGCTCCTATAATTCACCCCTCCACTTT. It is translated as CAIRGDSSYNSPLHF.

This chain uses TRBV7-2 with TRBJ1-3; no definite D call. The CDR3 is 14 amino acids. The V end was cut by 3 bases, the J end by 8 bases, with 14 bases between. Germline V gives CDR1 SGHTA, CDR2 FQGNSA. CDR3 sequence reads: CASSLDGDKDTIYF. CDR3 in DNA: TGTGCCAGCAGCTTGGATGGTGATAAGGACACCATATATTTT.

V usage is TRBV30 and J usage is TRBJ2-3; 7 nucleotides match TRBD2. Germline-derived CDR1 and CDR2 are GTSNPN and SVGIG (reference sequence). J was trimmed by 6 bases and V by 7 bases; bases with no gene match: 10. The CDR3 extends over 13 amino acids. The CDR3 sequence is CASEAGRGDTQYF. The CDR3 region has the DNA TGTGCCTCAGAGGCAGGGAGGGGTGATACGCAGTATTTT.

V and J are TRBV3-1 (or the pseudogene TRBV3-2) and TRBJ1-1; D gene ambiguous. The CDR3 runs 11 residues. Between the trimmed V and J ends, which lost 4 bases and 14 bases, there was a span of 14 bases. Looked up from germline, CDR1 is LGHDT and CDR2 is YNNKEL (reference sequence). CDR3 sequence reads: CASSLGAVGFF. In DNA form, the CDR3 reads TGTGCCAGCAGCCTTGGCGCAGTAGGATTCTTT.

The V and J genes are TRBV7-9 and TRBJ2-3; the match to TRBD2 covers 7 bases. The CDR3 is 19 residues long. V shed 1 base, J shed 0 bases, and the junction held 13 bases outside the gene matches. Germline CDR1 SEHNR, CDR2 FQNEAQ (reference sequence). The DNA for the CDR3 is TGTGCCAGCAGCTTAGTCCAAGGGGACTATCTGACTAGCACAGATACGCAGTATTTT. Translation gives CASSLVQGDYLTSTDTQYF.

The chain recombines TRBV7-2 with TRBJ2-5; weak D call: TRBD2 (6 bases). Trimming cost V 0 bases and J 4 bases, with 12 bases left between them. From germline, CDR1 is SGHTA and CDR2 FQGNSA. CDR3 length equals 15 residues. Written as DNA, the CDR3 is TGTGCCAGCAGCTTAGCGGCAGGAGGGAGAGAGACCCAGTACTTC. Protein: CASSLAAGGRETQYF.

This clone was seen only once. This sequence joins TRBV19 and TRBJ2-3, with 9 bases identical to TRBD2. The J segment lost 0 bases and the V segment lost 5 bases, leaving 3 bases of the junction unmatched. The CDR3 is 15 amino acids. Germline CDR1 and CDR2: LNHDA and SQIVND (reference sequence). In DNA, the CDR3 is TGTGCCAGTAGTTGGGCGGGGGGGAGCACAGATACGCAGTATTTT. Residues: CASSWAGGSTDTQYF.

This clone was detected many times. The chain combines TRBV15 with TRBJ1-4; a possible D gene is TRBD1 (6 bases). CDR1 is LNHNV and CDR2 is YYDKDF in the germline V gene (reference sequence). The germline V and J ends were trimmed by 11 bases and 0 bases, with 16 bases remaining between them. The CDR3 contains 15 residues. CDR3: CAYRKGEATNEKLFF. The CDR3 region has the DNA TGTGCCTACCGAAAGGGGGAAGCAACTAATGAAAAACTGTTTTTT.

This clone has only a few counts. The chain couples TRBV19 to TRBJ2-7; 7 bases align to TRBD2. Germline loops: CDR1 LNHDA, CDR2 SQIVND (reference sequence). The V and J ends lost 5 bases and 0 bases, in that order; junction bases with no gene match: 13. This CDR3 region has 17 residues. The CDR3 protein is CASSLSSGRGSSYEQYF. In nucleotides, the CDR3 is TGTGCCAGTAGTCTCTCCTCTGGGCGGGGGAGCTCCTACGAGCAGTACTTC.